One T cell receptor beta chain is described in this entry. Its antigen is unidentified. As the method for making TCR beta libraries, quantitative 5'-RACE with molecular barcodes was used. Via MiXCR, TCRdb re-called the 5' RACE reads, giving one row per CDR3 protein. The sample includes about 210,000 distinct CDR3 sequences, more than 5.5% of them seen just once. The sample is drawn from a study of CD8 T cells in ankylosing spondylitis. Overall study findings and caveats: Reactive arthritis synovial fluid and blood were previously reported to contain some motif variants. Clones linked to disease were reported to show significant enrichment in matched ankylosing spondylitis synovial fluid. Seemingly characteristic of ankylosing spondylitis blood was a TCR beta motif consisting of 7 or 8 highly homologous variants.

V was shortened by 4 bases and J by 1 base, with 7 bases between the two germline ends. CDR1 is GTSNPN and CDR2 is SVGIG in the germline V gene (reference sequence). The CDR3 is 12 amino acids. This clonotype originated in a male donor with ankylosing spondylitis. The sequenced sample was blood, either unsorted or a sorted T cell fraction (not recorded which). The genes are TRBV30 and TRBJ1-1; D unclear. The CDR3 protein is CAWNARNTEAFF. DNA of the CDR3: TGTGCCTGGAACGCGAGGAACACTGAAGCTTTCTTT.